Shown below are 13 T cell receptor beta chains from a single sample sequenced in a study of CD8+CD57+ T cells in acquired aplastic anemia. Profiles of TCR beta VDJ and CDR3 were generated from a genomic DNA template. One entry per CDR3 protein, called by TCRdb with MiXCR from the reads. The data contain approximately 200,000 distinct CDR3 sequences, 61% of them singletons. Sequenced material: sorted CD4+, CD8+, or CD8+CD57+ T cells (not recorded which) from PBMCs. These receptors all come from a human donor in good health.

The chain carries TRBV24-1 and TRBJ1-1; D might be TRBD1 (5 bases). Germline CDR1 and CDR2: KGHDR and SFDVKD. Trimming took off 7 bases at V and 4 bases at J, with 21 bases between the two ends. This CDR3 contains 16 residues. CDR3 amino acids: CATRGGRNTGGTEAFF. CDR3 bases: TGTGCCACCAGGGGGGGACGTAACACCGGTGGCACTGAAGCTTTCTTT.

The rearrangement links TRBV7-2 to TRBJ2-5; D tentatively fits TRBD1 or TRBD2 (6 bases each). Germline V gene lookup returns CDR1 SGHTA and CDR2 FQGNSA. This CDR3 is 15 amino acids long. Between the trimmed V and J ends, which lost 2 bases and 5 bases, there was a span of 15 bases. The CDR3 nucleotides read TGTGCCAGCAGCTTAATGCCCGGGGGCGGGGAGACCCAGTACTTC. It codes for CASSLMPGGGETQYF.

In its sample, this clonotype was seen many times. The gene calls are TRBV12-3 or TRBV12-4 and TRBJ2-3; a possible D gene is TRBD2 (5 bases). The CDR3 extends over 16 amino acids. The V end was cut by 5 bases, the J end by 1 base, with 16 bases between. Here the CDR3 reads CASSLASFGGTDTQYF. As DNA, the CDR3 is TGTGCCAGCAGTCTGGCCTCCTTCGGGGGCACAGATACGCAGTATTTT.

This clonotype was observed a few times. This chain joins TRBV29-1 and TRBJ2-1; TRBD1 matches 9 bases. The germline V gene has CDR1 SQVTM and CDR2 ANQGSEA. Losses at the gene ends were 5 bases for V and 5 bases for J; bases not matched to a gene: 7. The CDR3 spans 14 residues. DNA for the CDR3: TGCAGCGTTACACAGGGGGCTATAAACAATGAGCAGTTCTTC. Its translation: CSVTQGAINNEQFF.

This clonotype appeared a few times. V is TRBV6-5 and J is TRBJ1-4; 8 nucleotides line up with TRBD1. The CDR3 spans 14 residues. Per the germline V gene, CDR1 is MNHEY and CDR2 is SVGAGI. The junction had 3 bases not matched to a gene; V was cut back by 2 bases and J by 7 bases. CDR3 region: CASSYGQGGEKLFF. The CDR3 nucleotides are TGTGCCAGCAGTTACGGACAGGGTGGTGAAAAACTGTTTTTT.

About this clonotype itself: A much larger clone sits a single nucleotide away, making a read error possible. This chain uses TRBV4-1 with TRBJ2-7; maybe TRBD2 (6 bases). The V gene lost 0 bases and the J gene lost 10 bases, with 16 bases spanning the gap. The CDR3 is 14 amino acids. Germline lookup yields CDR1 MGHRA and CDR2 YSYEKL. CDR3 loop: CASSQDAGRRDQYF. For the CDR3, the DNA is TGCGCCAGCAGCCAAGATGCGGGACGAAGGGACCAGTACTTC.

The gene calls are TRBV24-1 and TRBJ2-2; D is possibly TRBD2 (6 bases). CDR3 length: 17 residues. Deletions cut 3 bases from V and 1 base from J, with 14 bases between. Germline values: CDR1 KGHDR, CDR2 SFDVKD. The CDR3, as DNA: TGTGCCACCAGTGATCGGGCAGGGAGGAAGAACACCGGGGAGCTGTTTTTT. It is translated as CATSDRAGRKNTGELFF.

This clonotype appeared once. The chain recombines TRBV2 with TRBJ2-7, with 10 bases fitting TRBD2. The germline gives CDR1 SNHLY, CDR2 FYNNEI. CDR3 length: 14 residues. V trimming: 7 bases; J trimming: 6 bases; junction bases outside the gene matches: 9. Here the CDR3 DNA reads TGTGCCAGCATCCCAGGACTAGCGGAACCCGAGCAGTACTTC. Its protein is CASIPGLAEPEQYF.

The chain carries TRBV20-1 and TRBJ2-5, with a possible D match to TRBD1 (8 bases). The CDR3 consists of 15 residues. Trimming removed 0 bases at V and 1 base at J, with 12 bases between. The germline V gene has CDR1 DFQATT and CDR2 SNEGSKA (reference sequence). The CDR3 region is CSARDTGGGQETQYF. The CDR3 DNA sequence: TGCAGTGCTAGAGATACAGGGGGGGGCCAAGAGACCCAGTACTTC.

The rearrangement links TRBV24-1 to TRBJ2-3; TRBD1 agrees at 9 bases. The CDR3 covers 16 residues. With 4 bases clipped from V and 6 bases from J, the junction kept 10 bases outside the gene matches. The germline gives CDR1 KGHDR, CDR2 SFDVKD. The CDR3, as DNA: TGTGCCACCAGTGAACGGACAGGGGCCGATGGGGATACGCAGTATTTT. Translated: CATSERTGADGDTQYF.

This chain joins TRBV6-5 and TRBJ2-1, with D perhaps TRBD1 or TRBD2 (6 bases each). Trimming removed 4 bases at V and 8 bases at J, with 12 bases between. CDR1 is MNHEY, CDR2 SVGAGI, per germline. The CDR3 sequence is 13 residues long. The CDR3 reads CASSSAGTYEQFF. The CDR3 nucleotides are TGTGCCAGCAGTTCGGCGGGGACATATGAGCAGTTCTTC.

The chain is built from TRBV9 and TRBJ2-1; D gene uncertain. CDR1 and CDR2 (germline): SGDLS, YYNGEE. The CDR3 has 13 amino acids. Trimming took 3 bases from V and 9 from J, leaving 13 bases between them. CDR3: CASSGTLGSEQFF. The CDR3 nucleotides are TGTGCCAGCAGCGGCACCTTGGGGTCTGAGCAGTTCTTC.

V and J are TRBV7-8 and TRBJ2-1; no definite D call. V was shortened by 8 bases and J by 5 bases, with 13 bases between the two germline ends. CDR3 length: 13 amino acids. Germline lookup yields CDR1 SGHVS and CDR2 FQNEAQ. The CDR3 sequence is CASRLSRDNEQFF. CDR3 DNA sequence: TGTGCCAGCCGGCTTAGTCGGGACAATGAGCAGTTCTTC.